A selection of T cell receptor beta chains follows, all from one sample in a study of blood T cell repertoires in COVID-19. Sequencing used immunoSEQ multiplex PCR; TCRdb keeps in-frame clones, though not all of them. Here the sample spans 200,000 to 250,000 clones, about 85% being singletons. The sequencing sample was made of peripheral blood. These TCRs come from a woman older than 75 with COVID-19, enrolled during active disease. CDR3s leave out the opening cysteine and the closing phenylalanine or tryptophan.

TRBV18	TRBJ2-6	ASSPRDTRASGANVLT
TRBV6-5	TRBJ2-7	ASEGRDRGREQY
TRBV19	TRBJ2-1	ASSISVAGGLNEQF
TRBV7-8	TRBJ2-3	ASSPKDRVSDTQY
TRBV7-9	TRBJ2-7	ASSLGDSTEQY
TRBV7-2	TRBJ1-1	ASSGQGGTEAF
TRBV9	TRBJ2-1	ASSVASGTSSLSYNEQF
TRBV3-1/TRBV3-2	TRBJ1-2	ASSLHRSRYGYT
TRBV6-5	TRBJ1-3	ASRGGVGGGNTIY
TRBV7-8	TRBJ2-3	ASSGRGNTQY
TRBV9	TRBJ2-7	ASSVGSGLAGANEQY
TRBV5-1	TRBJ2-3	ASSPSGSADTQY
TRBV5-1	TRBJ2-3	ASSGGGTTDTQY
TRBV7-2	TRBJ1-1	ASRLGTSGTEAF